Below are 27 T cell receptor beta chains sequenced from a single sample in a study of T cells in Graves' hyperthyroidism and ophthalmopathy. Amplified TCR beta CDR3 regions derived from RNA transcripts. TCR CDR3 regions were first amplified by RT-PCR with HTBI primers. TCRdb passed the multiplex PCR reads through MiXCR, listing each CDR3 protein once. The sample yields about 200,000 distinct CDR3 sequences, 17% seen once. The sample was blood. These receptors originate from a woman in her fifties or sixties with Graves' hyperthyroidism.

The rearrangement joins TRBV27 to TRBJ1-4; D possibly corresponds to TRBD1 (5 bases). The germline V gene has CDR1 MNHEY and CDR2 SMNVEV (reference sequence). The CDR3 extends over 11 amino acids. V was clipped by 8 bases and J by 8 bases, with 9 bases between them. The CDR3 region is CASLGEEKLFF. For the CDR3, the DNA is TGTGCCAGCCTGGGGGAAGAAAAACTGTTTTTT. Full variable domain (outside the CDR3, taken from reference TRBV27 and TRBJ1-4): EAQVTQNPRYLITVTGKKLTVTCSQNMNHEYMSWYRQDPGLGLRQIYYSMNVEVTDKGDVPEGYKVSRKEKRNFPLILESPSPNQTSLYFCASLGEEKLFFGSGTQLSVL.

This clonotype was counted a few times. The chain is built from TRBV3-1 and TRBJ2-2; D unclear. The germline V gene encodes CDR1 LGHDT and CDR2 YNNKEL (reference sequence). With 3 bases removed from V and 6 bases from J, the gap between germline ends came to 2 bases. This CDR3 is built from 11 residues. CDR3 DNA: TGTGCCAGCAGCCATGCCGGGGAGCTGTTTTTT. Translated: CASSHAGELFF.

This clonotype was counted a few times. The CDR3 spells CASRRGGARETQYF. CDR3 nucleotide sequence: TGTGCCAGCAGAAGGGGGGGGGCTAGAGAGACCCAGTACTTC. The chain employs TRBV7-9 and TRBJ2-5, with TRBD2 as a possible D gene (7 bases). Trimming removed 6 bases from V and 4 bases from J, with 15 bases in between. CDR1 and CDR2 (germline): SEHNR, FQNEAQ (reference sequence). This CDR3 spans 14 amino acids.

The chain employs TRBV6-1 and TRBJ2-7; D is undetermined. Trimming stripped 6 bases from V and 4 bases from J, with 22 bases between. Germline V gives CDR1 MNHNS, CDR2 SASEGT. This CDR3 comprises 16 residues. For the CDR3, the DNA is TGTGCCAGCAGCGATCGTGATTTGGGCCTCCGATACGAGCAGTACTTC. Translated: CASSDRDLGLRYEQYF.

This clonotype came up many times. The V and J genes are TRBV18 and TRBJ2-1; TRBD2 agrees at 8 bases. The germline V gene has CDR1 KGHSH and CDR2 LQKENI. The V and J ends lost 3 bases and 9 bases, in that order; junction bases with no gene match: 16. CDR3 length equals 17 residues. The CDR3 loop is CASSPPDSGISVGEQFF. The CDR3 DNA follows: TGTGCCAGCTCACCCCCCGATAGCGGGATCTCGGTAGGTGAGCAGTTCTTC.

This clonotype was recorded a few times. V gene TRBV20-1 combines with J gene TRBJ1-5; D may be TRBD1 (5 bases). Trimming stripped 2 bases from V and 1 base from J, with 6 bases between. This CDR3 is built from 13 residues. Germline CDR1 reads DFQATT; CDR2 reads SNEGSKA (reference sequence). As DNA, the CDR3 is TGCAGTGCTAGACGACAGAGCAATCAGCCCCAGCATTTT. It is translated as CSARRQSNQPQHF.

This clonotype was seen only a few times. V gene TRBV12-3 or TRBV12-4 combines with J gene TRBJ2-6; D gene ambiguous. This CDR3 contains 17 residues. Trimming left V 6 bases short and J 0 bases short, with 15 bases between. CDR3 DNA sequence: TGTGCCAGCAGCCCAAACCCTCTAGGCTCTGGGGCCAACGTCCTGACTTTC. It yields the protein CASSPNPLGSGANVLTF.

There are many counts of this clonotype. The chain has TRBV5-1 and TRBJ2-7; 8 positions match TRBD2. V lost 0 bases to trimming and J lost 5 bases; unmatched junction nucleotides: 10. Germline V gene sequence: CDR1 SGHRS, CDR2 YFSETQ. The CDR3 has 16 residues. The CDR3 sequence: CASSLGISGSVDEQYF. In DNA form, the CDR3 reads TGCGCCAGCAGCTTGGGGATCAGCGGGAGCGTTGACGAGCAGTACTTC.

The sample holds many counts of this clonotype. This chain uses TRBV20-1 with TRBJ2-3; 16 bases match TRBD2. Per germline, CDR1 DFQATT and CDR2 SNEGSKA (reference sequence). V trimming: 6 bases; J trimming: 2 bases; junction bases outside the gene matches: 8. The CDR3 runs 17 residues. The CDR3 sequence is CSALGLAGGPITDTQYF. The CDR3 DNA reads as TGCAGTGCCCTGGGACTAGCGGGAGGGCCTATCACAGATACGCAGTATTTT.

The chain has TRBV5-1 and TRBJ2-7; 7 bases are a match to TRBD2. In germline, CDR1 is SGHRS, CDR2 YFSETQ. The CDR3 extends over 14 amino acids. Losses at the gene ends were 1 base for V and 5 bases for J; bases not matched to a gene: 6. The CDR3 nucleotides are TGCGCCAGCAGCTTGAGCACTAGCGTCCACGAGCAGTACTTC. Its protein is CASSLSTSVHEQYF.

Ten or more counts support this clonotype. The chain employs TRBV20-1 and TRBJ2-1; 11 bases fit TRBD2. V lost 5 bases, J lost 4 bases, and 10 bases stayed unmatched. Germline values: CDR1 DFQATT, CDR2 SNEGSKA (reference sequence). There are 16 residues in the CDR3. The CDR3 here is CSAQSPGLAEYNEQFF. As DNA, the CDR3 is TGCAGTGCTCAAAGTCCGGGACTAGCGGAATACAATGAGCAGTTCTTC.

This clonotype was seen at least ten times. The chain couples TRBV7-3 to TRBJ1-5; TRBD1 is a possible D gene (5 bases). Germline loops: CDR1 SGHTA, CDR2 FQGTGA. The CDR3 spans 14 residues. V was clipped by 2 bases and J by 9 bases, with 14 bases between them. CDR3 sequence (DNA): TGTGCCAGCAGCTTAGGGGGTGATGGTGCGCCCCAGCATTTT. Its protein product is CASSLGGDGAPQHF.

This clonotype occurred many times. V and J are TRBV28 and TRBJ2-1; D is ambiguous. The CDR3 has 14 residues. Trimming removed 3 bases at V and 0 bases at J, with 6 bases between. Per the germline V gene, CDR1 is MDHEN and CDR2 is SYDVKM. In DNA form, the CDR3 reads TGTGCCAGCAGTTTTAGACCCTCCTACAATGAGCAGTTCTTC. Translated: CASSFRPSYNEQFF.

This clonotype was counted at least ten times. The chain joins TRBV11-2 to TRBJ2-5; 7 positions match TRBD2. Looked up from germline, CDR1 is SGHAT and CDR2 is FQNNGV. V dropped 5 bases and J dropped 5; count of bases not matched to a gene: 17. The CDR3 has 17 residues. CDR3 loop: CASSRGVGGSGWETQYF. CDR3 in DNA: TGTGCCAGCAGCCGGGGCGTGGGAGGGTCGGGGTGGGAGACCCAGTACTTC. Looking up the rest from reference TRBV11-2 and TRBJ2-5 gives the full variable domain: EAGVAQSPRYKIIEKRQSVAFWCNPISGHATLYWYQQILGQGPKLLIQFQNNGVVDDSQLPKDRFSAERLKGVDSTLKIQPAKLEDSAVYLCASSRGVGGSGWETQYFGPGTRLLVL.

This clonotype was found a few times. V gene TRBV9 combines with J gene TRBJ2-6, with D possibly matching TRBD1 (6 bases). Germline V gene lookup returns CDR1 SGDLS and CDR2 YYNGEE. The CDR3 sequence is 17 residues long. Trimming left V 2 bases short and J 0 bases short, with 12 bases between. In DNA, the CDR3 is TGTGCCAGCAGCGTCCGGTCAGGGGTCTCTGGGGCCAACGTCCTGACTTTC. The encoded protein is CASSVRSGVSGANVLTF. Looking up the rest from reference TRBV9 and TRBJ2-6 gives the full variable domain: DSGVTQTPKHLITATGQRVTLRCSPRSGDLSVYWYQQSLDQGLQFLIQYYNGEERAKGNILERFSAQQFPDLHSELNLSSLELGDSALYFCASSVRSGVSGANVLTFGAGSRLTVL.

Note on this clonotype: Possible read error: a much larger clone is one base away. The J gene is TRBJ2-1, the V gene TRBV6-1; TRBD2 matches 9 bases. Gene TRBJ2-7 matches the end of the DNA better, so the J call may be wrong. Germline values: CDR1 MNHNS, CDR2 SASEGT. This CDR3 spans 15 amino acids. The CDR3, as DNA: TGTGCCAGCAGTGAGCGGGAGGGCTCCTACAATGAGCAGTACTTC. Residues: CASSEREGSYNEQYF.

This clonotype was recorded many times. The rearrangement joins TRBV7-9 to TRBJ1-1; D may be TRBD1 (6 bases). V lost 2 bases, J lost 1 base, and 11 bases lay in between. The CDR3 length is 15 residues. CDR1 is SEHNR and CDR2 is FQNEAQ in the germline V gene (reference sequence). This chain's CDR3 is CASSLRQAKNTEAFF. DNA for the CDR3: TGTGCCAGCAGCTTAAGACAGGCGAAGAACACTGAAGCTTTCTTT. The complete variable domain, with remaining parts taken from reference TRBV7-9 and TRBJ1-1, reads DTGVSQNPRHKITKRGQNVTFRCDPISEHNRLYWYRQTLGQGPEFLTYFQNEAQLEKSRLLSDRFSAERPKGSFSTLEIQRTEQGDSAMYLCASSLRQAKNTEAFFGQGTRLTVV.

This clonotype was found many times. The gene calls are TRBV7-2 and TRBJ2-2; D uncertain. The germline CDR1 and CDR2 sequences are SGHTA and FQGNSA. V dropped 5 bases and J dropped 3 bases, with 13 bases sitting between them. The CDR3 is made up of 15 amino acids. The CDR3 DNA reads as TGTGCCAGCAGCCCCAACGTCCGCTACACCGGGGAGCTGTTTTTT. Translated, it gives CASSPNVRYTGELFF.

The rearrangement uses TRBV28 and TRBJ1-1, with 9 bases identical to TRBD1. The trim removed 5 bases at V and 1 base at J, leaving 8 bases unmatched. CDR3 length: 16 residues. The germline gives CDR1 MDHEN, CDR2 SYDVKM. The chain's CDR3 is CASSQTGGGGNTEAFF. The CDR3 bases are TGTGCCAGCAGTCAAACAGGGGGCGGGGGGAACACTGAAGCTTTCTTT.

This chain connects TRBV7-9 to TRBJ2-5; TRBD2 is a possible D gene (5 bases). Per germline, CDR1 SEHNR and CDR2 FQNEAQ (reference sequence). V was pared by 0 bases and J by 2 bases, with 7 bases between. The CDR3 spans 14 residues. CDR3 loop: CASSLAPGQETQYF. In DNA, the CDR3 is TGTGCCAGCAGCTTAGCGCCGGGACAAGAGACCCAGTACTTC.

This clonotype was seen many times. V and J are TRBV9 and TRBJ2-7, with D tentatively TRBD2 (6 bases). Trimming removed 4 bases at V and 1 base at J, with 15 bases between. This CDR3 comprises 15 residues. Germline V lookup: CDR1 SGDLS, CDR2 YYNGEE. DNA of the CDR3: TGTGCCAGCAGCCGCACCCCGACTAGTTCCTACGAGCAGTACTTC. It specifies CASSRTPTSSYEQYF.

The V call is TRBV29-1, the J call TRBJ1-4, with D unresolved. The CDR3 contains 12 residues. CDR1 and CDR2 (germline): SQVTM, ANQGSEA. The CDR3 spells CSEGRINEKLFF. CDR3 coding DNA: TGCAGTGAAGGACGGATAAATGAAAAACTGTTTTTT.

This clonotype was observed many times. The chain recombines TRBV12-3 or TRBV12-4 with TRBJ2-1, with 10 nucleotides matching TRBD2. The V segment lost 0 bases and the J segment 1 base; nucleotides outside the gene matches: 0. CDR3 length equals 16 residues. The CDR3 DNA is TGTGCCAGCAGTTTAGCTAGCGGGAGGTCCTACAATGAGCAGTTCTTC. It yields the protein CASSLASGRSYNEQFF.

The gene calls are TRBV9 and TRBJ2-2; no reliable D call. CDR3 length: 16 residues. V dropped 0 bases and J dropped 2 bases, with 11 bases sitting between them. The germline V gene has CDR1 SGDLS and CDR2 YYNGEE. Here the CDR3 DNA reads TGTGCCAGCAGCGTAGTTGTGGTTCCTAACACCGGGGAGCTGTTTTTT. It specifies CASSVVVVPNTGELFF.

This chain links TRBV2 with TRBJ2-7, with TRBD2 matching 13 bases. V was clipped by 8 bases and J by 4 bases; unmatched bases: 8. CDR3 length: 15 residues. The germline V gene has CDR1 SNHLY and CDR2 FYNNEI. Here the CDR3 reads CASGGGLAGFYEQYF. The CDR3 nucleotides read TGTGCCAGCGGGGGGGGACTAGCGGGATTTTACGAGCAGTACTTC.

This clonotype was counted many times. This chain links TRBV27 with TRBJ1-5; 11 positions agree with TRBD1. The CDR3 is 17 residues long. CDR1 and CDR2 (germline): MNHEY, SMNVEV (reference sequence). V shed 4 bases and J 6 bases; nucleotides not matched to a gene: 11. CDR3 in DNA: TGTGCCAGCAGTTCGTATATTAGGACAGGGGGCGGTCAGCCCCAGCATTTT. Its translation: CASSSYIRTGGGQPQHF.

This clonotype was found many times. An end of the junction differs from the germline gene, which may be a read error. The chain joins TRBV28 to TRBJ2-7; 13 bases match TRBD2. The CDR3 consists of 16 residues. CDR1 and CDR2 from the germline V gene are MDHEN and SYDVKM. In DNA form, the CDR3 reads TGTGCCAGCAGTTTGGGGACTAGCGGGAAGCTCTACGGGCAGTACTTC. As protein: CASSLGTSGKLYGQYF.